Below, 26 T cell receptor beta chains from the same sample are listed, as sequenced in a study of CD8 T cells in ankylosing spondylitis. TCRdb re-called the 5' RACE reads with MiXCR, one entry per CDR3 protein. The top ten clones hold under 4.5% of a sample with about 42,000 distinct CDR3 sequences, under 4.5% of them seen once. The sequencing sample was made of blood, either unsorted or a sorted T cell fraction (not recorded which). These receptors came from a female donor with ankylosing spondylitis or in good health (not recorded which).

This clonotype appeared many times. The rearrangement uses TRBV9 and TRBJ2-5; 9 bases agree with TRBD2. Germline V lookup: CDR1 SGDLS, CDR2 YYNGEE. Unmatched junction bases numbered 8, after V lost 0 bases and J lost 2 bases. The CDR3 length is 17 residues. CDR3 in DNA: TGTGCCAGCAGCGTAGATGTTAGCGGGGGCCTACAAGAGACCCAGTACTTC. It codes for CASSVDVSGGLQETQYF.

In this sample, this clonotype turned up many times. The J gene is TRBJ2-3, the V gene TRBV9; 8 nucleotides align to TRBD2. V trimming: 6 bases; J trimming: 3 bases; junction bases outside the gene matches: 6. The CDR3 totals 14 residues. Germline values: CDR1 SGDLS, CDR2 YYNGEE. In DNA form, the CDR3 reads TGTGCCAGCACCGGGGGGGAGGGGACAGATACGCAGTATTTT. Translated: CASTGGEGTDTQYF.

This clonotype occurred many times. The J gene is TRBJ2-1, the V gene TRBV9, with D unclear. The CDR3 is 16 residues long. V lost 4 bases to trimming and J lost 1 base, with 15 bases between them. From germline, CDR1 is SGDLS and CDR2 YYNGEE. The CDR3 spells CASSPFLLGSYNEQFF. The CDR3 bases are TGTGCCAGCAGCCCCTTCCTTTTAGGGTCCTACAATGAGCAGTTCTTC. Full variable domain (missing parts from reference TRBV9 and TRBJ2-1): DSGVTQTPKHLITATGQRVTLRCSPRSGDLSVYWYQQSLDQGLQFLIQYYNGEERAKGNILERFSAQQFPDLHSELNLSSLELGDSALYFCASSPFLLGSYNEQFFGPGTRLTVL.

This clonotype is termed medium-sized. V usage is TRBV9 and J usage is TRBJ2-1, with 9 bases matching TRBD2. Germline V CDR1 and CDR2: SGDLS, YYNGEE. The V segment lost 0 bases and the J segment 2 bases; nucleotides outside the gene matches: 3. The CDR3 runs 16 residues. The CDR3 sequence: CASSVVAGGPYNEQFF. CDR3 DNA: TGTGCCAGCAGCGTAGTTGCGGGGGGGCCCTACAATGAGCAGTTCTTC.

There are many counts of this clonotype. The chain has TRBV9 and TRBJ1-6; a possible D gene is TRBD1 (6 bases). Germline V gives CDR1 SGDLS, CDR2 YYNGEE. This CDR3 contains 14 residues. V was trimmed by 4 bases and J by 7 bases, leaving 12 bases between them. The CDR3 reads CASSLKGGNSPLHF. The CDR3 region has the DNA TGTGCCAGCAGCCTCAAAGGGGGGAATTCACCCCTCCACTTT.

This clonotype has at least ten counts. CDR3 amino acids: CASSVGGTAEGYTF. In nucleotides, the CDR3 is TGTGCCAGCAGCGTAGGTGGGACAGCGGAAGGCTACACCTTC. This sequence joins TRBV9 and TRBJ1-2; 7 bases map to TRBD1. The CDR3 is 14 amino acids. Germline V gene sequence: CDR1 SGDLS, CDR2 YYNGEE. The trim removed 0 bases at V and 8 bases at J, leaving 7 bases unmatched.

This clonotype showed up just a few times. This chain links TRBV9 with TRBJ2-3, with D perhaps TRBD1 or TRBD2 (6 bases each). Germline CDR1 and CDR2: SGDLS and YYNGEE. There are 15 residues in the CDR3. The V gene lost 1 base and the J gene lost 5 bases, with 14 bases spanning the gap. CDR3 sequence (DNA): TGTGCCAGCAGCGTACTCGGGGGCGCAGGAGATACGCAGTATTTT. Its translation: CASSVLGGAGDTQYF.

This chain uses TRBV9 with TRBJ2-3, with TRBD2 as a possible D gene (7 bases). The CDR3 is made up of 19 amino acids. Looked up from germline, CDR1 is SGDLS and CDR2 is YYNGEE. V dropped 0 bases and J dropped 2 bases, with 22 bases sitting between them. CDR3 region: CASSVAGGGGEIDTDTQYF. For the CDR3, the DNA is TGTGCCAGCAGCGTAGCTGGGGGCGGGGGAGAGATCGACACAGATACGCAGTATTTT.

This clonotype was counted at least ten times. The chain carries TRBV9 and TRBJ2-3; D is possibly TRBD2 (6 bases). The V end lost 4 bases, the J end lost 0 bases, and 12 bases lay between the germline ends. Germline lookup yields CDR1 SGDLS and CDR2 YYNGEE. The CDR3 loop spans 15 amino acids. CDR3: CASSPGTHSTDTQYF. In DNA form, the CDR3 reads TGTGCCAGCAGCCCCGGGACTCATAGCACAGATACGCAGTATTTT.

This clonotype was found many times. The genes are TRBV9 and TRBJ1-1; 8 nucleotides agree with TRBD1. Germline CDR1 and CDR2: SGDLS and YYNGEE. J lost 12 bases, V lost 0 bases, and 7 bases had no gene match. The CDR3 has 13 amino acids. DNA for the CDR3: TGTGCCAGCAGCGTAGCTCAGACAGGGGAAACTTTCTTT. The encoded protein is CASSVAQTGETFF. Drawing the rest from reference TRBV9 and TRBJ1-1, the complete variable domain is DSGVTQTPKHLITATGQRVTLRCSPRSGDLSVYWYQQSLDQGLQFLIQYYNGEERAKGNILERFSAQQFPDLHSELNLSSLELGDSALYFCASSVAQTGETFFGQGTRLTVV.

This clonotype has ten or more counts. This sequence joins TRBV9 and TRBJ1-1; D is possibly TRBD1 (5 bases). The germline V gene encodes CDR1 SGDLS and CDR2 YYNGEE. Between the trimmed V and J ends, which lost 0 bases and 5 bases, there was a span of 11 bases. This CDR3 comprises 14 residues. The CDR3, as DNA: TGTGCCAGCAGCGTAGCTTGGGGGAAAACTGAAGCTTTCTTT. This translates into CASSVAWGKTEAFF. The full variable domain, its missing parts supplied by reference TRBV9 and TRBJ1-1, is DSGVTQTPKHLITATGQRVTLRCSPRSGDLSVYWYQQSLDQGLQFLIQYYNGEERAKGNILERFSAQQFPDLHSELNLSSLELGDSALYFCASSVAWGKTEAFFGQGTRLTVV.

This clonotype was recorded at least ten times. This chain joins TRBV9 and TRBJ2-1; TRBD2 aligns across 8 bases. The germline V gene encodes CDR1 SGDLS and CDR2 YYNGEE. With 3 bases clipped from V and 0 bases from J, the junction kept 5 bases outside the gene matches. The CDR3 runs 16 residues. CDR3 residues: CASSGSGGSSYNEQFF. The DNA for the CDR3 is TGTGCCAGCAGCGGGAGCGGGGGAAGCTCCTACAATGAGCAGTTCTTC.

This clonotype was counted many times. The chain has TRBV9 and TRBJ2-3, with TRBD2 identical over 7 bases. V lost 3 bases to trimming and J lost 1 base; unmatched junction nucleotides: 5. The CDR3 extends over 15 amino acids. Germline V gene data show CDR1 as SGDLS and CDR2 as YYNGEE. CDR3 coding DNA: TGTGCCAGCAGCGATGGTCGGGGGGGCACAGATACGCAGTATTTT. Its protein product is CASSDGRGGTDTQYF.

This clonotype was recorded at least ten times. The chain recombines TRBV9 with TRBJ1-1; no reliable D call. CDR3 length: 13 residues. Germline V lookup: CDR1 SGDLS, CDR2 YYNGEE. Between the trimmed V and J ends, which lost 2 bases and 4 bases, there was a span of 9 bases. The DNA for the CDR3 is TGTGCCAGCAGCGTTACGGAGACCACTGAAGCTTTCTTT. It translates to CASSVTETTEAFF.

Ten or more counts support this clonotype. This chain joins TRBV9 and TRBJ2-2, with 9 bases lining up with TRBD1. The trim removed 3 bases at V and 3 bases at J, leaving 6 bases unmatched. This CDR3 has 16 amino acids. The germline CDR1 and CDR2 sequences are SGDLS and YYNGEE. For the CDR3, the DNA is TGTGCCAGCAGCGCGAACCGGGACAGGGACACCGGGGAGCTGTTTTTT. It translates to CASSANRDRDTGELFF. Full variable domain (rest looked up from reference TRBV9 and TRBJ2-2): DSGVTQTPKHLITATGQRVTLRCSPRSGDLSVYWYQQSLDQGLQFLIQYYNGEERAKGNILERFSAQQFPDLHSELNLSSLELGDSALYFCASSANRDRDTGELFFGEGSRLTVL.

A word on this clonotype: Compared with germline, one end of the junction differs, possibly owing to a read error. The chain uses TRBV9 and TRBJ1-6; no definite D call. Per the germline V gene, CDR1 is SGDLS and CDR2 is YYNGEE. The CDR3 is made up of 14 amino acids. The CDR3 spells CASSVRQVDSLLHF. Here the CDR3 DNA reads TGTGCCAGCAGCGTAAGGCAGGTCGATTCACTCCTCCACTTT.

This clonotype was observed a single time. This chain joins TRBV9 and TRBJ2-2, with 7 bases fitting TRBD2. Germline assignment: CDR1 SGDLS and CDR2 YYNGEE. This CDR3 comprises 16 residues. V lost 0 bases, J lost 6 bases, and 8 bases stayed unmatched. CDR3 coding DNA: TGTGCCAGCAGCGTAGCTGACGGGGGGATCGCCGGGGAGCTGTTTTTT. It codes for CASSVADGGIAGELFF.

This clonotype was seen at least ten times. V and J are TRBV9 and TRBJ1-5; D not certain. Trimming took 3 bases from V and 6 from J, leaving 13 bases between them. This CDR3 comprises 14 residues. CDR1 is SGDLS, CDR2 YYNGEE, per germline. The chain's CDR3 is CASSEGPEPQPQHF. The CDR3 coding sequence is TGTGCCAGCAGCGAAGGGCCAGAGCCTCAGCCCCAGCATTTT.

This clonotype was seen only a few times. The J gene is TRBJ2-5, the V gene TRBV9; the D is unclear. This CDR3 comprises 13 residues. Trimming removed 3 bases at V and 5 bases at J, with 11 bases between. Germline V gene sequence: CDR1 SGDLS, CDR2 YYNGEE. This CDR3 reads CASSDGSRETQYF. CDR3 DNA: TGTGCCAGCAGCGACGGGTCGCGGGAGACCCAGTACTTC.

This clonotype has ten or more counts. The chain links TRBV9 to TRBJ2-5; a possible D gene is TRBD2 (6 bases). The germline V and J ends were trimmed by 0 bases and 2 bases, with 14 bases remaining between them. The V gene's germline CDR1 is SGDLS and CDR2 YYNGEE. The CDR3 extends over 16 amino acids. Here the CDR3 DNA reads TGTGCCAGCAGCGTAGCTACCGGGACTCCACAAGAGACCCAGTACTTC. Its protein is CASSVATGTPQETQYF. Based on the CDR3 plus reference TRBV9 and TRBJ2-5, the full variable domain is DSGVTQTPKHLITATGQRVTLRCSPRSGDLSVYWYQQSLDQGLQFLIQYYNGEERAKGNILERFSAQQFPDLHSELNLSSLELGDSALYFCASSVATGTPQETQYFGPGTRLLVL.

This rearrangement joins TRBV9 to TRBJ2-1, with 7 bases matching TRBD1. J lost 4 bases, V lost 0 bases, and 1 base had no gene match. The CDR3 contains 14 residues. Per germline, CDR1 SGDLS and CDR2 YYNGEE. The CDR3 loop is CASSVEGQYNEQFF. The CDR3 bases are TGTGCCAGCAGCGTAGAGGGACAGTACAATGAGCAGTTCTTC. Together with reference TRBV9 and TRBJ2-1, the CDR3 gives the full variable domain: DSGVTQTPKHLITATGQRVTLRCSPRSGDLSVYWYQQSLDQGLQFLIQYYNGEERAKGNILERFSAQQFPDLHSELNLSSLELGDSALYFCASSVEGQYNEQFFGPGTRLTVL.

This clonotype was observed at least ten times. V usage is TRBV9 and J usage is TRBJ2-3; D ambiguous. There are 12 residues in the CDR3. V was shortened by 0 bases and J by 10 bases, with 9 bases between the two germline ends. The germline V gene encodes CDR1 SGDLS and CDR2 YYNGEE. CDR3: CASSVEDGAQYF. In nucleotides, the CDR3 is TGTGCCAGCAGCGTAGAGGATGGGGCGCAGTATTTT.

J is TRBJ2-3 and V is TRBV9; the D is unclear. The J call may be faulty, since TRBJ1-5 better matches the DNA end. This CDR3 comprises 16 residues. Germline V gene lookup returns CDR1 SGDLS and CDR2 YYNGEE. The CDR3 DNA reads as TGTGCCAGCAGCGAGTTTTTAAGGACGGCTACAGATACGCAGCATTTT. The encoded protein is CASSEFLRTATDTQHF.

This clonotype has ten or more counts. The V call is TRBV9, the J call TRBJ2-7; D not resolved. CDR3 length equals 14 residues. Trimming removed 0 bases from V and 2 bases from J, with 9 bases in between. Germline V lookup: CDR1 SGDLS, CDR2 YYNGEE. CDR3 region: CASSVGGSPYEQYF. Written as DNA, the CDR3 is TGTGCCAGCAGCGTAGGCGGCAGCCCCTACGAGCAGTACTTC.

The table lists this clonotype with many counts. V usage is TRBV9 and J usage is TRBJ1-4; unclear D gene. There are 15 residues in the CDR3. Per the germline V gene, CDR1 is SGDLS and CDR2 is YYNGEE. The V and J ends lost 3 bases and 7 bases respectively, with 16 bases between them. CDR3 protein: CASSDPRTAPEKLFF. The CDR3 DNA reads TGTGCCAGCAGCGACCCCCGTACCGCTCCTGAAAAACTGTTTTTT.

This clonotype was seen many times. The chain employs TRBV9 and TRBJ2-2; D call uncertain. The germline CDR1 and CDR2 sequences are SGDLS and YYNGEE. Trimming left V 1 base short and J 5 bases short, with 9 bases between. This CDR3 region has 14 residues. CDR3 sequence: CASSVTGTTGELFF. The CDR3, as DNA: TGTGCCAGCAGCGTAACCGGAACTACCGGGGAGCTGTTTTTT.